This TCR beta chain derives from a study of Ad26.COV2.S vaccination and SARS-CoV-2 variants (dated by TCRdb to the early 2020s). For context, the study as a whole: Vaccine-arm donors came from COV1001, a multicentre, randomized, double-blind, placebo-controlled phase I-IIa trial of Ad26.COV2.S in healthy adults. Ad26.COV2.S was administered intramuscularly at a dose of 5x10^10 or 1x10^11 viral particles, either as one shot or as two shots given 56 days apart. TCRbeta repertoire sequencing was used to assess the specificity and breadth of SARS-CoV-2-reactive T cell receptors after Ad26.COV2.S vaccination. A total of 32 samples were included in the TCR-sequenced set, comprising around 20 Ad26.COV2.S vaccine recipients, 5 placebo recipients and 8 SARS-CoV-2 convalescent individuals. Trial participants were randomized into five groups of five, in which low-dose or high-dose Ad26.COV2.S was given once or twice, or placebo was given on both occasions. Investigators did not know the trial group allocation while performing experiments and assessing outcomes. Overall study outcomes, separate from this receptor: After vaccination, substantial breadth of spike-specific CD8+ and CD4+ T cell responses was reported. The study was not powered for comparison of responses between vaccine doses or regimens. The authors noted that total T cell responses may have been underestimated by the TCR breadth and depth analyses. Vaccine and placebo recipients had similar non-spike TCR breadth, a finding consistent with the vaccine containing only spike. Compared with placebo recipients, Ad26.COV2.S recipients showed higher spike-specific TCR breadth (P = 0.0014).

TCRbeta CDR3 regions were sequenced with the immunoSEQ Assay. After extraction, genomic DNA underwent amplification by bias-controlled multiplex PCR, followed by high-throughput sequencing. The authors' analysis ran thus. To quantify the absolute abundance of every unique TCRbeta CDR3 region, sequences were collapsed and filtered. T cell fraction was estimated by normalizing TCRbeta template counts to usable DNA, which was measured by amplifying reference genes present in all nucleated cells. Repertoire TCRs were annotated as SARS-CoV-2-specific when V gene, CDR3 amino acid sequence and J gene were exactly matched to a known reactive TCR set. The reference SARS-CoV-2 TCR set was derived from MIRA and filtered for enrichment in COVID-19-positive ImmuneCODE repertoires, a step that removed public or cross-reactive TCRs. Using the MIRA antigens, annotated TCRs were further analysed by specific ORF or by position within an ORF. Breadth was defined as the number of annotated unique rearrangements divided by the total number of unique productive rearrangements, and depth was defined as the summed frequency of the annotated unique rearrangements. Two-sided Wilcoxon rank-sum tests were applied when comparing TCR breadth between groups. The table comes from immuneACCESS by way of TCRdb, which keeps in-frame sequences with V and J called. Part of the clones is missing from these tables; in studies checked, under half for an unresolved V gene and the rest for unknown reasons. The V and J calls and clone size were taken over from that table, and D and trimming were inferred from the DNA. The sample table records under 250,000 clones; around 88% of these occur just once. In total, the top ten clones hold about 2.7% of the sample.

About this clone: What this receptor recognizes is not known. No clone much larger than this one lies a single base away; base qualities are absent.

Looking up the germline V gene yields CDR1 KGHSH and CDR2 LQKENI. The CDR3 holds 12 amino acids from the cysteine to the phenylalanine. Here the CDR3 DNA is all that survives: 36 bases in frame from base 1. The junction shows trimming of 2 bases on V and 7 bases on J, plus 6 bases between the germline ends. Read against the paper, the sample's treatment or condition label means: about 20 received Ad26.COV2.S at low or high dose, single or two shots; about 5 received placebo; per-sample allocation not given. Repertoires of vaccine and placebo recipients were sequenced from samples collected on day 63 after the first injection. Between 29 July and 7 August 2020, Cohort 1b enrolled around 25 adults aged 18-55 years at one site in Boston, USA. Ad26.COV2.S consisted of a replication-incompetent adenovirus type 26 vector by which a prefusion-stabilized SARS-CoV-2 spike protein from the original Wuhan strain was expressed.

The source material was peripheral blood, sampled in a trial of Ad26.COV2.S vaccine versus placebo. The chain couples TRBV18 to TRBJ2-1, with no confident D gene call. This TCR was recovered from a person between 18 and 60 years old who received the Ad26.COV2.S COVID-19 vaccine or a placebo. The nucleotide sequence is given as TGTGCCAGCTCACCAAGTGTGAATGAGCAGTTCTTC. Its translation reads: CASSPSVNEQFF.